A selection of T cell receptor beta chains follows, all from one sample in a study of T cell changes during pregnancy in multiple sclerosis. TCRdb keeps only in-frame clones here, not all; method: immunoSEQ multiplex PCR. This sample carries around 67,000 clones, 80% to 95% of them seen once, and the ten largest clones take about 2.5%. The sample consisted of peripheral blood, taken in the first trimester of pregnancy. The receptors originated from a female donor with multiple sclerosis, enrolled in a pregnancy study. Each CDR3 is given with its conserved first and last residue. The order of the fields is CDR3 DNA, CDR3 protein, J gene, D gene, V gene, clone size. A D gene is named only where the DNA matches it firmly. For some rows the clone size is stated as once, few or many, or as a class when expanded; others skip it.

cdr3_nt: TGTGCCAGTAGGACCGGGACTGCTACAAACACCGGGGAGCTGTTTTTT
cdr3_aa: CASRTGTATNTGELFF
j_call: TRBJ2-2
d_call: .
v_call: TRBV19
clone_size: .

cdr3_nt: TGTGCCAGCAGCTTAGCCAGATCCACAGATACGCAGTATTTT
cdr3_aa: CASSLARSTDTQYF
j_call: TRBJ2-3
d_call: .
v_call: TRBV7-8
clone_size: once

cdr3_nt: TGCGCCAGCAGCAGAAGCCCAGGGGTGGGCTACGAGCAGTACTTC
cdr3_aa: CASSRSPGVGYEQYF
j_call: TRBJ2-7
d_call: .
v_call: TRBV4-3
clone_size: .

cdr3_nt: TGTGCCAGACCCCCGGGAACTAGCGGGAACCAAGAGACCCAGTACTTC
cdr3_aa: CARPPGTSGNQETQYF
j_call: TRBJ2-5
d_call: TRBD2
v_call: TRBV28
clone_size: .

cdr3_nt: TGTGCCACCAGCAGAGAATCACAGGGGACTAACTATGGCTACACCTTC
cdr3_aa: CATSRESQGTNYGYTF
j_call: TRBJ1-2
d_call: TRBD1
v_call: TRBV15
clone_size: .

cdr3_nt: TGTGCCAGCAGCGACGACAGAGTATTAAACACTGAAGCTTTCTTT
cdr3_aa: CASSDDRVLNTEAFF
j_call: TRBJ1-1
d_call: .
v_call: TRBV9
clone_size: .

cdr3_nt: TGCGCCAGCAGCCAAGATCGGGCTAGACTAGCGGAGGTCTACAATGAGCAGTTCTTC
cdr3_aa: CASSQDRARLAEVYNEQFF
j_call: TRBJ2-1
d_call: TRBD2
v_call: TRBV4-3
clone_size: .

cdr3_nt: TGTGCCAGCAGCGTAGCTATGGACAGCCCCACCGGGGAGCTGTTTTTT
cdr3_aa: CASSVAMDSPTGELFF
j_call: TRBJ2-2
d_call: .
v_call: TRBV9
clone_size: .

cdr3_nt: TGTGCCAGCAGCGCTAGCGGGTTTTCTTACAATGAGCAGTTCTTC
cdr3_aa: CASSASGFSYNEQFF
j_call: TRBJ2-1
d_call: TRBD2
v_call: TRBV9
clone_size: .

cdr3_nt: TGTGCCAGCAGAGAGGGGACAGCCGAAGCTTTCTTT
cdr3_aa: CASREGTAEAFF
j_call: TRBJ1-1
d_call: TRBD1
v_call: TRBV28
clone_size: .

cdr3_nt: TGTGCCAGTAAATCCCCAGGGGGGTCCAACTATGGCTACACCTTC
cdr3_aa: CASKSPGGSNYGYTF
j_call: TRBJ1-2
d_call: TRBD1
v_call: TRBV19
clone_size: .

cdr3_nt: TGTGCCAGCAGTTTCCTTAGCGGGACAGGGTATCAGCCCCAGCATTTT
cdr3_aa: CASSFLSGTGYQPQHF
j_call: TRBJ1-5
d_call: TRBD1
v_call: TRBV28
clone_size: .

cdr3_nt: TGTGCCAGCAGCCCCCGGGGGGTGGAAGGCTACACCTTC
cdr3_aa: CASSPRGVEGYTF
j_call: TRBJ1-2
d_call: .
v_call: TRBV11-3
clone_size: .

cdr3_nt: TGTGCCAGCAGTTTTAGAGGCACTGAAGCTTTCTTT
cdr3_aa: CASSFRGTEAFF
j_call: TRBJ1-1
d_call: .
v_call: TRBV2
clone_size: .

cdr3_nt: TGTGCCAGCACCGACAGGGGGACAGGGACAAACTCGTTC
cdr3_aa: CASTDRGTGTNSF
j_call: TRBJ1-2
d_call: TRBD1
v_call: TRBV6-6
clone_size: .

cdr3_nt: TGCGCCAGCAGCTTCTCAGGGTTGAACACTGAAGCTTTCTTT
cdr3_aa: CASSFSGLNTEAFF
j_call: TRBJ1-1
d_call: .
v_call: TRBV5-1
clone_size: .

cdr3_nt: TGTGCCAGCAGCTTAGAAGGGGTAGTGGCCGGGGAGCTGTTTTTT
cdr3_aa: CASSLEGVVAGELFF
j_call: TRBJ2-2
d_call: .
v_call: TRBV7-2
clone_size: .

cdr3_nt: TGTGCCTCACGAAGCGGGAGGGCCATTTCCTACAATGAGCAGTTCTTC
cdr3_aa: CASRSGRAISYNEQFF
j_call: TRBJ2-1
d_call: TRBD2
v_call: TRBV7-9
clone_size: .

cdr3_nt: TGTGCCAGTAGTACGGGCGGGACAGCCTACGAGCAGTACTTC
cdr3_aa: CASSTGGTAYEQYF
j_call: TRBJ2-7
d_call: .
v_call: TRBV19
clone_size: .

cdr3_nt: TGCGCCAGCAGCCAAGAAACACAGGGGCGCGAGACCCAGTACTTC
cdr3_aa: CASSQETQGRETQYF
j_call: TRBJ2-5
d_call: TRBD1
v_call: TRBV4-1
clone_size: .

cdr3_nt: TGTGCCAGCAGCAGAGGGAGCTCCTACGAGCAGTACTTC
cdr3_aa: CASSRGSSYEQYF
j_call: TRBJ2-7
d_call: .
v_call: TRBV7-2
clone_size: .

cdr3_nt: TGCGCCAGCAGCCCTGGACAGGGAACGACCGGGGAGCTGTTTTTT
cdr3_aa: CASSPGQGTTGELFF
j_call: TRBJ2-2
d_call: TRBD1
v_call: TRBV5-1
clone_size: .

cdr3_nt: TGTGCCAGCAGCCAAGAGTTAAGGAGCAGGGAGGATTTTGGCTACACCTTC
cdr3_aa: CASSQELRSREDFGYTF
j_call: TRBJ1-2
d_call: .
v_call: TRBV4-2
clone_size: few

cdr3_nt: TGCGCCAGCAGCTCATCCGGGACTAGCATAAACACCGGGGAGCTGTTTTTT
cdr3_aa: CASSSSGTSINTGELFF
j_call: TRBJ2-2
d_call: TRBD2
v_call: TRBV5-1
clone_size: .

cdr3_nt: TGTGCCAGCAGCCTCGGCTCCTACAATGAGCAGTTCTTC
cdr3_aa: CASSLGSYNEQFF
j_call: TRBJ2-1
d_call: .
v_call: TRBV27
clone_size: once

cdr3_nt: TGTGCTAGTGGCACGGGACTGATCCAAGAGACCCAGTACTTC
cdr3_aa: CASGTGLIQETQYF
j_call: TRBJ2-5
d_call: .
v_call: TRBV12-5
clone_size: .

cdr3_nt: TGTGCCAGCAGTCCCACAGGGTTGTCCTATGGTGGCTACACCTTC
cdr3_aa: CASSPTGLSYGGYTF
j_call: TRBJ1-2
d_call: .
v_call: TRBV6-4
clone_size: .

cdr3_nt: TGCGCCAGCAGCTTGGCCGCAGGGACTGGAAACACCATATATTTT
cdr3_aa: CASSLAAGTGNTIYF
j_call: TRBJ1-3
d_call: .
v_call: TRBV5-1
clone_size: .

cdr3_nt: TGCAGCGCTAGACAGGGGGTTTCTTACGAGCAGTACTTC
cdr3_aa: CSARQGVSYEQYF
j_call: TRBJ2-7
d_call: TRBD1
v_call: TRBV29-1
clone_size: .

cdr3_nt: TGTGCCAGCAGCACATGGGGGGGCTCCTACGAGCAGTACTTC
cdr3_aa: CASSTWGGSYEQYF
j_call: TRBJ2-7
d_call: TRBD2
v_call: TRBV7-9
clone_size: .

cdr3_nt: TGTGCCAGCTCACCTAAAGAGACCCAGTACTTC
cdr3_aa: CASSPKETQYF
j_call: TRBJ2-5
d_call: .
v_call: TRBV18
clone_size: .

cdr3_nt: TGTGCCAGCTCACCTAGCGGGCTGTCATACAATGAGCAGTTCTTC
cdr3_aa: CASSPSGLSYNEQFF
j_call: TRBJ2-1
d_call: TRBD2
v_call: TRBV18
clone_size: .

cdr3_nt: TGTGCCAGCAGCTTGGACAGGGCAAGCAATCAGCCCCAGCATTTT
cdr3_aa: CASSLDRASNQPQHF
j_call: TRBJ1-5
d_call: .
v_call: TRBV5-8
clone_size: .

cdr3_nt: TGTGCCAGCAGAGAAACAGGGGAGGAGACCCAGTACTTC
cdr3_aa: CASRETGEETQYF
j_call: TRBJ2-5
d_call: TRBD1
v_call: TRBV2
clone_size: .

cdr3_nt: TGCGCCAGCAGCGTGGGGTTGGGACAGAACACTGAAGCTTTCTTT
cdr3_aa: CASSVGLGQNTEAFF
j_call: TRBJ1-1
d_call: .
v_call: TRBV5-1
clone_size: .

cdr3_nt: TGTGCCAGCAGCCCCGGGACAGGGGAAATCCACGAGCAGTACTTC
cdr3_aa: CASSPGTGEIHEQYF
j_call: TRBJ2-7
d_call: TRBD1
v_call: TRBV7-8
clone_size: once

cdr3_nt: TGTGCCATCAGTGACCCGACAGGAGACACTGAAGCTTTCTTT
cdr3_aa: CAISDPTGDTEAFF
j_call: TRBJ1-1
d_call: .
v_call: TRBV10-3
clone_size: .

cdr3_nt: TGTGCCAGCAGTGGGCGCCGGGGACAAGAGACCCAGTACTTC
cdr3_aa: CASSGRRGQETQYF
j_call: TRBJ2-5
d_call: .
v_call: TRBV28
clone_size: .

cdr3_nt: TGTGCCAGTACCTTCTTGGGCCGACCTGGAAACACCATATATTTT
cdr3_aa: CASTFLGRPGNTIYF
j_call: TRBJ1-3
d_call: .
v_call: TRBV19
clone_size: .

cdr3_nt: TGTGCCAGTAGTGCCTCCGGGACACCTACCTACGAGCAGTACTTC
cdr3_aa: CASSASGTPTYEQYF
j_call: TRBJ2-7
d_call: .
v_call: TRBV19
clone_size: .

cdr3_nt: TGTGCCAGTAGTATCCGACAGGGGGGCACTGAAGCTTTCTTT
cdr3_aa: CASSIRQGGTEAFF
j_call: TRBJ1-1
d_call: TRBD1
v_call: TRBV19
clone_size: once

cdr3_nt: TGTGCCAGTAGGTCTACTAGCGGGAACTACAATGAGCAGTTCTTC
cdr3_aa: CASRSTSGNYNEQFF
j_call: TRBJ2-1
d_call: TRBD2
v_call: TRBV19
clone_size: once

cdr3_nt: TGTGCCAGCTCACCACCGACTAGCGGATACTACGAGCAGTACTTC
cdr3_aa: CASSPPTSGYYEQYF
j_call: TRBJ2-7
d_call: TRBD2
v_call: TRBV18
clone_size: .

cdr3_nt: TGTGCCAGCAGCCTCATAGGGGGACTAGCGGGGAACATTCAGTACTTC
cdr3_aa: CASSLIGGLAGNIQYF
j_call: TRBJ2-4
d_call: TRBD2
v_call: TRBV7-8
clone_size: .

cdr3_nt: TGTGCCAGCAGTCTGACTAGCGGGGGCCCAGATACGCAGTATTTT
cdr3_aa: CASSLTSGGPDTQYF
j_call: TRBJ2-3
d_call: TRBD2
v_call: TRBV6-4
clone_size: .

cdr3_nt: TGTGCCAGCTCACCGCCGCACAGCCAAGAGACCCAGTACTTC
cdr3_aa: CASSPPHSQETQYF
j_call: TRBJ2-5
d_call: .
v_call: TRBV18
clone_size: .

cdr3_nt: TGTGCCAGCAGCCCTACCGGGGGGCGGGAGACCCAGTACTTC
cdr3_aa: CASSPTGGRETQYF
j_call: TRBJ2-5
d_call: .
v_call: TRBV7-3
clone_size: .

cdr3_nt: TGTGCCAGCAGTGAAGAGTCAGGGCCCACCTACGAGCAGTACTTC
cdr3_aa: CASSEESGPTYEQYF
j_call: TRBJ2-7
d_call: .
v_call: TRBV6-1
clone_size: .

cdr3_nt: TGTGCCAGCAGTTTAGGGCTAGCGGGAGCCTACGAGCAGTACTTC
cdr3_aa: CASSLGLAGAYEQYF
j_call: TRBJ2-7
d_call: TRBD2
v_call: TRBV27
clone_size: .

cdr3_nt: TGTGCCAGCAGTGTCTTCCTTTCAGGGGCCAGTCAGCCCCAGCATTTT
cdr3_aa: CASSVFLSGASQPQHF
j_call: TRBJ1-5
d_call: .
v_call: TRBV6-1
clone_size: .

cdr3_nt: TGTGCCAGCAGCTTAGAGGTTCGGGGGGCGATCCATACCGGGGAGCTGTTTTTT
cdr3_aa: CASSLEVRGAIHTGELFF
j_call: TRBJ2-2
d_call: .
v_call: TRBV13
clone_size: .

cdr3_nt: TGTGCCAGCTCTCTGACTAGCGGGAGAGTCAATGAGCAGTTCTTC
cdr3_aa: CASSLTSGRVNEQFF
j_call: TRBJ2-1
d_call: TRBD2
v_call: TRBV18
clone_size: .

cdr3_nt: TGTGCCAGCAGCCTACTCGTTTCTAGGGACAGGGTAGTTTTC
cdr3_aa: CASSLLVSRDRVVF
j_call: TRBJ2-7
d_call: .
v_call: TRBV21-1
clone_size: .

cdr3_nt: TGTGCCAGCGGCACTGACAGGGCCAACACCTTC
cdr3_aa: CASGTDRANTF
j_call: TRBJ1-2
d_call: TRBD1
v_call: TRBV2
clone_size: .

cdr3_nt: TGTGCCAGCAGCCCCCGGACAGGGGACGGTGAAAAACTGTTTTTT
cdr3_aa: CASSPRTGDGEKLFF
j_call: TRBJ1-4
d_call: TRBD1
v_call: TRBV7-9
clone_size: .

cdr3_nt: TGTGCCAGCTCATTCCGGGACTGGGACCGAGATACGCAGTATTTT
cdr3_aa: CASSFRDWDRDTQYF
j_call: TRBJ2-3
d_call: .
v_call: TRBV18
clone_size: .

cdr3_nt: TGTGCCAGCAGGGGGGACTGGGGAAACAATGAGCAGTTCTTC
cdr3_aa: CASRGDWGNNEQFF
j_call: TRBJ2-1
d_call: .
v_call: TRBV25-1
clone_size: .

cdr3_nt: TGTGCCAGCAGCCCCTCCGGCGGTGTGTGGCGAGGGGAAAAACTGTTTTTT
cdr3_aa: CASSPSGGVWRGEKLFF
j_call: TRBJ1-4
d_call: .
v_call: TRBV7-3
clone_size: .

cdr3_nt: TGTGCCAGCAGCCCTCCGGGACAGACTACCTACGAGCAGTACTTC
cdr3_aa: CASSPPGQTTYEQYF
j_call: TRBJ2-7
d_call: TRBD1
v_call: TRBV5-4
clone_size: once